Listed below are T cell receptor beta chains from one sample, sequenced in a study of blood T cell repertoires in COVID-19. Generated by immunoSEQ multiplex PCR, the TCRdb table keeps only in-frame clones and is missing some. Among about 120,000 clones listed, about 79% were seen once. Sequencing was done on a sample of peripheral blood. The receptors were sampled from a man between 65 and 80 years old with acute or convalescent COVID-19. Both conserved end residues are part of each CDR3. A D gene is named only where the DNA matches it firmly. Some rows mark clone size as missing; the rest say once, few, many or name a class of expanded clone.

TRBV5-1	-	few	TRBJ1-1	15	CASSPLTSKDTEAFF	TGCGCCAGCAGCCCTCTGACATCAAAAGACACTGAAGCTTTCTTT
TRBV28	TRBD1	-	TRBJ2-5	14	CASRAGGFQETQYF	TGTGCCAGCAGGGCAGGGGGCTTCCAAGAGACCCAGTACTTC
TRBV7-3	-	-	TRBJ2-7	15	CASSPYQAEGYEQYF	TGTGCCAGCAGCCCGTATCAAGCGGAAGGGTACGAGCAGTACTTC
TRBV4-3	TRBD2	-	TRBJ2-7	18	CASSQETGLAGGLYEQYF	TGCGCCAGCAGCCAAGAAACGGGACTAGCGGGGGGGCTCTACGAGCAGTACTTC
TRBV18	TRBD1	once	TRBJ1-5	15	CASIDRGVSNQPQHF	TGTGCCAGTATTGACAGGGGCGTCAGCAATCAGCCCCAGCATTTT
TRBV9	-	-	TRBJ2-7	14	CASSVGEQGYEQYF	TGTGCCAGCAGCGTAGGGGAACAGGGCTACGAGCAGTACTTC
TRBV9	TRBD2	once	TRBJ2-5	15	CASSLWRGAGEAQYF	TGTGCCAGCAGCCTGTGGCGGGGGGCCGGAGAGGCCCAGTACTTC
TRBV5-1	-	-	TRBJ1-3	16	CASSLSASGSGNTIYF	TGCGCCAGCAGCTTGTCGGCCTCGGGCTCTGGAAACACCATATATTTT
TRBV19	-	-	TRBJ2-7	13	CASTTLGSAEQYF	TGTGCCAGTACCACACTCGGGTCGGCCGAGCAGTACTTC
TRBV27	TRBD1	-	TRBJ1-2	15	CASSPNMRQGYGYTF	TGTGCCAGCAGTCCCAATATGCGACAGGGCTATGGCTACACCTTC
TRBV9	TRBD1	-	TRBJ1-4	17	CASSYRTGGASNEKLFF	TGTGCCAGCAGCTACCGGACAGGGGGCGCCTCCAATGAAAAACTGTTTTTT
TRBV27	TRBD1	-	TRBJ2-7	14	CASSDTGGWYEQYF	TGTGCCAGCAGTGACACAGGGGGGTGGTACGAGCAGTACTTC
TRBV29-1	TRBD1	few	TRBJ2-2	14	CSGTRTGSRGELFF	TGCAGCGGTACTAGGACAGGTTCGAGAGGGGAGCTGTTTTTT
TRBV5-1	-	-	TRBJ2-7	13	CASHPGNSYEQYF	TGCGCCAGCCACCCAGGGAACAGCTACGAGCAGTACTTC
TRBV19	-	once	TRBJ2-1	16	CASSNPTGSSYNEQFF	TGTGCCAGTAGTAACCCGACGGGGAGCTCCTACAATGAGCAGTTCTTC
TRBV25-1	-	-	TRBJ1-2	14	CASGPSGRPYGYTF	TGTGCCAGCGGCCCCTCAGGGCGTCCGTATGGCTACACCTTC
TRBV29-1	TRBD1	-	TRBJ1-2	12	CSTGQGGYGYTF	TGCAGCACAGGACAGGGAGGGTATGGCTACACCTTC
TRBV6-5	-	-	TRBJ2-1	16	CASSYSGGRRYNEQFF	TGTGCCAGCAGTTACTCGGGGGGACGGAGATACAATGAGCAGTTCTTC
TRBV6-2/TRBV6-3	TRBD2	-	TRBJ2-1	16	CASSFPSGGAIGEQFF	TGTGCCAGCAGTTTTCCTAGCGGGGGGGCCATAGGAGAGCAGTTCTTC
TRBV6-5	-	-	TRBJ1-1	14	CASSYMGRETEAFF	TGTGCCAGCAGTTACATGGGGCGCGAGACTGAAGCTTTCTTT
TRBV7-9	-	-	TRBJ1-5	15	CASSLAVTGDQPQHF	TGTGCCAGCAGCTTAGCGGTAACGGGAGATCAGCCCCAGCATTTT
TRBV5-1	TRBD1	-	TRBJ1-3	16	CASSTTGSQNGNTIYF	TGCGCCAGCAGCACGACAGGGTCGCAGAATGGAAACACCATATATTTT
TRBV11-3	-	-	TRBJ2-1	14	CASSLVTIYNEQFF	TGTGCCAGCAGCTTAGTGACTATTTACAATGAGCAGTTCTTC
TRBV7-2	TRBD2	-	TRBJ2-1	15	CASSPSGGRYNEQFF	TGTGCCAGCAGCCCTAGCGGGGGACGCTACAATGAGCAGTTCTTC
TRBV7-9	-	-	TRBJ1-1	12	CASSLTGNEAFF	TGTGCCAGCAGCCTCACAGGGAATGAAGCTTTCTTT
TRBV18	-	-	TRBJ2-5	14	CASSLGTYQETQYF	TGTGCCAGCTCACTCGGGACTTACCAAGAGACCCAGTACTTC
TRBV7-8	TRBD1	-	TRBJ1-2	12	CASSPTGVGYTF	TGTGCCAGCAGCCCCACAGGGGTCGGCTACACCTTC
TRBV7-3	TRBD2	-	TRBJ2-1	15	CASSPGTSGFNEQFF	TGTGCCAGCAGCCCAGGGACTAGCGGCTTCAATGAGCAGTTCTTC
TRBV20-1	-	-	TRBJ1-3	14	CSASVEGAGNTIYF	TGCAGTGCTAGTGTTGAGGGTGCTGGAAACACCATATATTTT
TRBV5-1	-	-	TRBJ2-2	16	CASSLVAGTNTGELFF	TGCGCCAGCAGCTTGGTGGCAGGGACTAACACCGGGGAGCTGTTTTTT
TRBV2	TRBD1	few	TRBJ1-5	16	CASSGPGTGSNQPQHF	TGTGCCAGCAGCGGCCCCGGGACAGGGAGCAATCAGCCCCAGCATTTT
TRBV5-6	TRBD1	-	TRBJ2-7	15	CASSPRGQGDYEQYF	TGTGCCAGCAGCCCGCGGGGACAGGGAGACTACGAGCAGTACTTC
TRBV5-6	TRBD1	-	TRBJ1-6	15	CASSLGGQGKSPLHF	TGTGCCAGCAGCTTGGGAGGACAGGGGAAATCACCCCTCCACTTT
TRBV5-1	TRBD1	-	TRBJ1-2	16	CASSLAGQGATYGYTF	TGCGCCAGCAGCTTGGCCGGACAGGGGGCGACCTATGGCTACACCTTC
TRBV3-1/TRBV3-2	-	-	TRBJ2-2	12	CASSPGWGELFF	TGTGCCAGCAGCCCAGGATGGGGGGAGCTGTTTTTT
TRBV7-9	TRBD1	few	TRBJ1-6	18	CASSEQGVSNVLRSPLHF	TGTGCCAGCAGCGAACAGGGGGTCTCGAATGTTTTGCGTTCACCCCTCCACTTT
TRBV7-2	TRBD2	-	TRBJ2-5	15	CASSLILAGGTTQYF	TGTGCCAGCAGCTTAATCCTAGCGGGGGGAACTACCCAGTACTTC
TRBV11-2	TRBD2	-	TRBJ2-1	15	CASSLLAGGYNEQFF	TGTGCCAGCAGCTTACTAGCGGGGGGCTACAATGAGCAGTTCTTC
TRBV4-3	-	-	TRBJ2-2	17	CASSQGAPALPTGELFF	TGCGCCAGCAGCCAAGGGGCCCCGGCCCTTCCCACCGGGGAGCTGTTTTTT
TRBV2	TRBD1	few	TRBJ1-1	11	CAQGENTEAFF	TGTGCTCAGGGGGAGAACACTGAAGCTTTCTTT
TRBV7-8	-	-	TRBJ2-4	15	CASSLVQGRENIQYF	TGTGCCAGCAGCTTAGTGCAGGGGCGAGAAAACATTCAGTACTTC
TRBV7-2	TRBD1	-	TRBJ2-5	15	CASSNLGTVQETQYF	TGTGCCAGCAGCAATTTGGGGACAGTGCAAGAGACCCAGTACTTC
TRBV11-2	-	-	TRBJ1-1	12	CASSFSGTEAFF	TGTGCCAGCAGCTTTTCGGGGACTGAAGCTTTCTTT
TRBV3-1/TRBV3-2	TRBD1	-	TRBJ2-7	15	CASSPRDRGPYEQYF	TGTGCCAGCAGCCCCCGGGACAGGGGGCCCTACGAGCAGTACTTC
TRBV4-2	TRBD1	-	TRBJ1-1	16	CASSQDGRQGNTEAFF	TGTGCCAGCAGCCAAGATGGAAGACAGGGGAACACTGAAGCTTTCTTT
TRBV5-1	-	-	TRBJ1-1	14	CASSTGTLGSEAFF	TGCGCCAGCAGCACGGGAACACTGGGCTCCGAAGCTTTCTTT
TRBV20-1	TRBD1	-	TRBJ1-2	14	CSASVGQGNYGYTF	TGCAGTGCTAGTGTGGGACAGGGCAACTATGGCTACACCTTC
TRBV24-1	-	-	TRBJ2-7	11	CATSSGWEQYF	TGTGCCACCAGCTCCGGGTGGGAGCAGTACTTC
TRBV14	-	-	TRBJ1-3	16	CASSQVTQYSGNTIYF	TGTGCCAGCAGCCAAGTTACACAGTACTCTGGAAACACCATATATTTT
TRBV3-1/TRBV3-2	TRBD1	-	TRBJ1-2	14	CASTRGQGSYGYTF	TGTGCCAGCACCCGCGGACAGGGAAGCTATGGCTACACCTTC
TRBV30	TRBD1	-	TRBJ1-1	11	CAGRVGDRAFF	TGTGCCGGGAGAGTGGGGGACAGGGCTTTCTTT
TRBV7-2	TRBD1	-	TRBJ1-4	13	CASSADRVEKLFF	TGTGCCAGCAGCGCAGACAGGGTGGAAAAACTGTTTTTT